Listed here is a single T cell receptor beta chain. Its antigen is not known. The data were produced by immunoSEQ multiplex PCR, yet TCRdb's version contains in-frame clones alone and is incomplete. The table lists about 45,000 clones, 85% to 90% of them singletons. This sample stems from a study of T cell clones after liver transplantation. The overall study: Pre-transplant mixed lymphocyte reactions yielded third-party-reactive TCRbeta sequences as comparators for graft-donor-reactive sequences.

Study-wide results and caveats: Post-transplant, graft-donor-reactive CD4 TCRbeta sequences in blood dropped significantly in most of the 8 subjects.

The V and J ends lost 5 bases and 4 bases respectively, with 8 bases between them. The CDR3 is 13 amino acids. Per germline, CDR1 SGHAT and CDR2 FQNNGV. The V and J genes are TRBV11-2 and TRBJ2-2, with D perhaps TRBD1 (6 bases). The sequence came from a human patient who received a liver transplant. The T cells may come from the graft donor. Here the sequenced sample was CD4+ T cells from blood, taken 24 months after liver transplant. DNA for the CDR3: TGTGCCAGCAGCACGACAGGCACCGGGGAGCTGTTTTTT. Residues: CASSTTGTGELFF.